A selection of T cell receptor beta chains follows, all from one sample in a study of cytomegalovirus exposure and HLA in healthy donors. Method: immunoSEQ multiplex PCR; TCRdb's copy keeps in-frame clones and lacks some. This repertoire includes about 110,000 clones. The sequencing input was PBMCs. The receptors were gathered from a man aged 25 to 40 in good health and CMV-seronegative. Each CDR3 is given with its conserved first and last residue. Each record gives: D gene, J gene, V gene, CDR3 protein, CDR3 DNA. D genes are given only for firm matches.

D gene: TRBD1
J gene: TRBJ1-6
V gene: TRBV7-9
CDR3 protein: CASSAQGEALHF
CDR3 DNA: TGTGCCAGCAGCGCACAGGGGGAGGCCCTCCACTTT

D gene: .
J gene: TRBJ1-5
V gene: TRBV21-1
CDR3 protein: CASSDEGGAWLEVSNQPQHF
CDR3 DNA: TGTGCCAGCAGCGACGAAGGGGGGGCTTGGTTGGAAGTAAGCAATCAGCCCCAGCATTTT

D gene: TRBD2
J gene: TRBJ2-5
V gene: TRBV10-3
CDR3 protein: CAASGGNQETQYF
CDR3 DNA: TGTGCCGCTAGCGGGGGCAACCAAGAGACCCAGTACTTC

D gene: TRBD1
J gene: TRBJ1-5
V gene: TRBV30
CDR3 protein: CAWSGVDRGGQPQHF
CDR3 DNA: TGTGCCTGGAGCGGGGTTGACAGGGGAGGTCAGCCCCAGCATTTT

D gene: .
J gene: TRBJ1-3
V gene: TRBV7-2
CDR3 protein: CASSVRVLYGNTIYF
CDR3 DNA: TGTGCCAGCAGCGTCAGGGTCCTTTATGGAAACACCATATATTTT

D gene: .
J gene: TRBJ2-7
V gene: TRBV11-2
CDR3 protein: CASSWGGGESSYEQYF
CDR3 DNA: TGTGCCAGCAGCTGGGGAGGCGGGGAAAGCTCCTACGAGCAGTACTTC

D gene: TRBD1
J gene: TRBJ1-6
V gene: TRBV5-1
CDR3 protein: CASSSGQGSNSPLHF
CDR3 DNA: TGCGCCAGCAGCTCCGGACAGGGAAGTAATTCACCCCTCCACTTT

D gene: TRBD1
J gene: TRBJ1-5
V gene: TRBV7-8
CDR3 protein: CASSQGGRGLNQPQHF
CDR3 DNA: TGTGCCAGCAGCCAAGGCGGCAGGGGGCTCAATCAGCCCCAGCATTTT

D gene: TRBD1
J gene: TRBJ2-7
V gene: TRBV4-2
CDR3 protein: CASSQARDSSYEQYF
CDR3 DNA: TGTGCCAGCAGCCAAGCCAGGGACAGCTCCTACGAGCAGTACTTC

D gene: TRBD1
J gene: TRBJ2-3
V gene: TRBV5-1
CDR3 protein: CASSLVSTGGGGYTQYF
CDR3 DNA: TGCGCCAGCAGCTTGGTCTCTACAGGGGGCGGGGGATATACGCAGTATTTT

D gene: TRBD2
J gene: TRBJ2-1
V gene: TRBV30
CDR3 protein: CAWSGDSGGHEQFF
CDR3 DNA: TGTGCCTGGAGTGGAGATAGCGGGGGCCATGAGCAGTTCTTC

D gene: .
J gene: TRBJ2-2
V gene: TRBV7-9
CDR3 protein: CASSLAKRDTNTGELFF
CDR3 DNA: TGTGCCAGCAGCTTAGCCAAAAGGGACACAAACACCGGGGAGCTGTTTTTT

D gene: .
J gene: TRBJ2-3
V gene: TRBV2
CDR3 protein: CASGQTGTDTQYF
CDR3 DNA: TGTGCCAGCGGACAAACAGGCACAGATACGCAGTATTTT

D gene: .
J gene: TRBJ1-5
V gene: TRBV27
CDR3 protein: CASSSQGPRGNQPQHF
CDR3 DNA: TGTGCCAGCAGTTCCCAGGGGCCTCGGGGCAATCAGCCCCAGCATTTT

D gene: TRBD1
J gene: TRBJ1-4
V gene: TRBV28
CDR3 protein: CASSLTGGKEKLFF
CDR3 DNA: TGTGCCAGCAGTCTTACAGGGGGGAAGGAAAAACTGTTTTTT

D gene: .
J gene: TRBJ2-3
V gene: TRBV18
CDR3 protein: CASSLGQLGTTDTQYF
CDR3 DNA: TGTGCCAGCTCACTAGGACAGTTGGGGACCACAGATACGCAGTATTTT

D gene: TRBD1
J gene: TRBJ1-1
V gene: TRBV27
CDR3 protein: CASSPRPVTGGNTEAFF
CDR3 DNA: TGTGCCAGCAGTCCCCGCCCCGTAACAGGGGGCAACACTGAAGCTTTCTTT

D gene: .
J gene: TRBJ2-1
V gene: TRBV4-2
CDR3 protein: CASSQAGVIYNEQFF
CDR3 DNA: TGTGCCAGCAGCCAAGCAGGGGTCATCTACAATGAGCAGTTCTTC

D gene: .
J gene: TRBJ2-3
V gene: TRBV6-5
CDR3 protein: CASSYRLVDTQYF
CDR3 DNA: TGTGCCAGCAGTTACCGTCTAGTAGATACGCAGTATTTT

D gene: TRBD1
J gene: TRBJ2-4
V gene: TRBV19
CDR3 protein: CASKRTGGGNIQYF
CDR3 DNA: TGTGCCAGTAAGCGGACAGGGGGCGGTAACATTCAGTACTTC

D gene: TRBD2
J gene: TRBJ2-7
V gene: TRBV4-1
CDR3 protein: CASSQDRLATYEQYF
CDR3 DNA: TGCGCCAGCAGCCAAGATCGACTAGCCACCTACGAGCAGTACTTC

D gene: .
J gene: TRBJ2-7
V gene: TRBV18
CDR3 protein: CASKQGGSSTEQYF
CDR3 DNA: TGTGCCAGCAAACAGGGGGGGTCCTCGACCGAGCAGTACTTC

D gene: TRBD2
J gene: TRBJ2-7
V gene: TRBV5-4
CDR3 protein: CASSLPASGAPYEQYF
CDR3 DNA: TGTGCCAGCAGCTTGCCGGCTAGCGGGGCCCCCTACGAGCAGTACTTC

D gene: TRBD2
J gene: TRBJ2-5
V gene: TRBV6-5
CDR3 protein: CASTQSGAETQYF
CDR3 DNA: TGTGCCAGCACCCAGAGCGGGGCCGAGACCCAGTACTTC

D gene: TRBD2
J gene: TRBJ2-2
V gene: TRBV9
CDR3 protein: CASATGGVNTGELFF
CDR3 DNA: TGTGCCAGCGCCACGGGGGGAGTGAACACCGGGGAGCTGTTTTTT

D gene: .
J gene: TRBJ1-6
V gene: TRBV6-1
CDR3 protein: CASNWGEGSPLHF
CDR3 DNA: TGTGCCAGCAATTGGGGGGAGGGCTCACCCCTCCACTTT

D gene: TRBD1
J gene: TRBJ1-1
V gene: TRBV5-1
CDR3 protein: CASSPRQGVSTEAFF
CDR3 DNA: TGCGCCAGCAGCCCCCGACAGGGAGTCAGCACTGAAGCTTTCTTT

D gene: .
J gene: TRBJ2-7
V gene: TRBV7-8
CDR3 protein: CASSFGGRGISAYGQYF
CDR3 DNA: TGTGCCAGCAGCTTCGGCGGTCGGGGGATCTCCGCCTACGGGCAGTACTTC

D gene: TRBD1
J gene: TRBJ1-5
V gene: TRBV7-2
CDR3 protein: CASSWDSQTHQPQHF
CDR3 DNA: TGTGCCAGCAGCTGGGACAGTCAGACGCATCAGCCCCAGCATTTT

D gene: TRBD1
J gene: TRBJ1-3
V gene: TRBV7-9
CDR3 protein: CASTRGGGQGSTGNTIYF
CDR3 DNA: TGTGCCAGCACCCGAGGTGGGGGACAGGGCTCGACCGGAAACACCATATATTTT

D gene: .
J gene: TRBJ1-2
V gene: TRBV5-1
CDR3 protein: CASSPTGPLYGYTF
CDR3 DNA: TGCGCCAGCAGCCCGACAGGTCCTCTCTATGGCTACACCTTC

D gene: TRBD2
J gene: TRBJ2-2
V gene: TRBV30
CDR3 protein: CAWTALAGTGELFF
CDR3 DNA: TGTGCCTGGACGGCGCTAGCGGGCACCGGGGAGCTGTTTTTT

D gene: .
J gene: TRBJ2-7
V gene: TRBV19
CDR3 protein: CASSFRPTESYEQYF
CDR3 DNA: TGTGCCAGTAGTTTCCGCCCGACAGAGTCCTACGAGCAGTACTTC

D gene: .
J gene: TRBJ1-2
V gene: TRBV9
CDR3 protein: CASSVTGEPSNYGYTF
CDR3 DNA: TGTGCCAGCAGCGTCACAGGAGAACCCTCTAACTATGGCTACACCTTC

D gene: TRBD2
J gene: TRBJ2-1
V gene: TRBV6-1
CDR3 protein: CASSPPGGYNEQFF
CDR3 DNA: TGTGCCAGCAGTCCTCCGGGGGGCTACAATGAGCAGTTCTTC

D gene: TRBD1
J gene: TRBJ1-5
V gene: TRBV5-1
CDR3 protein: CASSLGTGGNQPQHF
CDR3 DNA: TGCGCCAGCAGCTTGGGGACAGGAGGCAATCAGCCCCAGCATTTT

D gene: TRBD1
J gene: TRBJ2-3
V gene: TRBV5-4
CDR3 protein: CASSTRQGSGDTQYF
CDR3 DNA: TGTGCCAGCAGCACTCGACAGGGTTCGGGGGATACGCAGTATTTT

D gene: TRBD1
J gene: TRBJ2-1
V gene: TRBV9
CDR3 protein: CASSARDSSYNEQFF
CDR3 DNA: TGTGCCAGCAGCGCCCGGGACAGCTCCTACAATGAGCAGTTCTTC

D gene: .
J gene: TRBJ1-1
V gene: TRBV5-6
CDR3 protein: CASSLQQNTEAFF
CDR3 DNA: TGTGCCAGCAGCTTACAGCAGAACACTGAAGCTTTCTTT

D gene: TRBD2
J gene: TRBJ2-2
V gene: TRBV11-2
CDR3 protein: CASSLTGGFNTGELFF
CDR3 DNA: TGTGCCAGCAGCTTAACGGGGGGGTTTAACACCGGGGAGCTGTTTTTT

D gene: TRBD1
J gene: TRBJ2-7
V gene: TRBV7-9
CDR3 protein: CASSSTGGTYEQYF
CDR3 DNA: TGTGCCAGCAGCTCCACAGGGGGGACCTACGAGCAGTACTTC

D gene: .
J gene: TRBJ1-1
V gene: TRBV5-5
CDR3 protein: CASSYGGMTEAFF
CDR3 DNA: TGTGCCAGCAGCTACGGGGGGATGACTGAAGCTTTCTTT

D gene: TRBD2
J gene: TRBJ2-1
V gene: TRBV2
CDR3 protein: CASSGRGGPHNEQFF
CDR3 DNA: TGTGCCAGCAGTGGTCGGGGGGGTCCTCACAATGAGCAGTTCTTC

D gene: .
J gene: TRBJ2-7
V gene: TRBV18
CDR3 protein: CASSPYSSYEQYF
CDR3 DNA: TGTGCCAGCTCACCTTATAGCTCCTACGAGCAGTACTTC

D gene: .
J gene: TRBJ1-2
V gene: TRBV19
CDR3 protein: CASSWAYRVGGGAGYTF
CDR3 DNA: TGTGCCAGTAGTTGGGCGTATCGGGTCGGCGGGGGCGCTGGCTACACCTTC

D gene: .
J gene: TRBJ1-2
V gene: TRBV5-1
CDR3 protein: CASSLDRVGGYTF
CDR3 DNA: TGCGCCAGCAGCTTGGACAGGGTAGGCGGCTACACCTTC

D gene: .
J gene: TRBJ1-4
V gene: TRBV5-5
CDR3 protein: CASSFSRTEEKLFF
CDR3 DNA: TGTGCCAGCAGCTTTAGCAGGACAGAGGAAAAACTGTTTTTT

D gene: .
J gene: TRBJ2-2
V gene: TRBV2
CDR3 protein: CASKGAGEVGELFF
CDR3 DNA: TGTGCCAGCAAAGGGGCAGGGGAAGTCGGGGAGCTGTTTTTT

D gene: TRBD1
J gene: TRBJ2-3
V gene: TRBV7-3
CDR3 protein: CASSTSQGADTQYF
CDR3 DNA: TGTGCCAGCAGTACCTCACAGGGGGCAGATACGCAGTATTTT

D gene: TRBD1
J gene: TRBJ1-6
V gene: TRBV5-5
CDR3 protein: CASSSTGTVTLHF
CDR3 DNA: TGTGCCAGCAGCTCAACCGGGACAGTCACCCTCCACTTT

D gene: .
J gene: TRBJ2-7
V gene: TRBV5-4
CDR3 protein: CASSLGSGLPSYEQYF
CDR3 DNA: TGTGCCAGCAGCTTGGGGTCAGGACTCCCGTCCTACGAGCAGTACTTC

D gene: TRBD1
J gene: TRBJ1-3
V gene: TRBV7-6
CDR3 protein: CASSLGEGQGVNTIYF
CDR3 DNA: TGTGCCAGCAGCTTGGGCGAGGGACAGGGAGTAAACACCATATATTTT

D gene: TRBD1
J gene: TRBJ2-4
V gene: TRBV15
CDR3 protein: CATSTRQGEYIQYF
CDR3 DNA: TGTGCCACCAGCACAAGACAGGGGGAATACATTCAGTACTTC

D gene: TRBD1
J gene: TRBJ2-1
V gene: TRBV7-6
CDR3 protein: CASSHFGQGYNEQFF
CDR3 DNA: TGTGCCAGCAGCCACTTCGGACAGGGCTACAATGAGCAGTTCTTC

D gene: .
J gene: TRBJ2-7
V gene: TRBV16
CDR3 protein: CASSNKGYGISSYEQYF
CDR3 DNA: TGTGCCAGCAGCAACAAAGGGTACGGGATTAGCTCCTACGAGCAGTACTTC